These T cell receptor beta chains were read from a single sample in a study of blood T cell repertoires in COVID-19. The data were produced by immunoSEQ multiplex PCR, yet TCRdb's version contains in-frame clones alone and is incomplete. The sample comprises some 100,000 clones, more than 85% of which are singletons, and around 6.9% rests with the top ten. Source material: peripheral blood. The receptor source for this set is a man aged 30-40 years in a cohort sampled during active COVID-19. The CDR3 runs from the conserved cysteine through the conserved F or W. The D gene is left open where the match is weak. The size of a clone is reported for some rows only, either as once, few or many, or as a class for expanded clones.

CASTSRGSRTDTQYF	TGTGCCAGCACCTCAAGGGGGTCCCGCACAGATACGCAGTATTTT	-	TRBV5-6	TRBJ2-3	-
CASSARPAGMVNQPQHF	TGTGCCAGCAGCGCCCGACCGGCAGGGATGGTAAATCAGCCCCAGCATTTT	-	TRBV9	TRBJ1-5	-
CASSRTGGGTEAFF	TGTGCCAGCAGCAGAACAGGGGGGGGCACTGAAGCTTTCTTT	-	TRBV5-4	TRBJ1-1	TRBD1
CASSGGGRPNTEAFF	TGTGCCAGCAGTGGGGGGGGACGGCCGAACACTGAAGCTTTCTTT	-	TRBV6-4	TRBJ1-1	-
CASRGTGPYGYTF	TGTGCCAGCAGAGGGACAGGCCCCTATGGCTACACCTTC	few	TRBV2	TRBJ1-2	TRBD1
CASSIAQGGPGELFF	TGTGCCAGTAGTATAGCCCAGGGTGGCCCCGGGGAGCTGTTTTTT	-	TRBV19	TRBJ2-2	-
CAITEGVFSDTQYF	TGTGCCATCACCGAGGGGGTTTTCTCAGATACGCAGTATTTT	-	TRBV10-3	TRBJ2-3	-
CASRVGSASVYEQYF	TGTGCCAGCAGGGTTGGTTCGGCTAGCGTCTACGAGCAGTACTTC	once	TRBV27	TRBJ2-7	-
CASSLGDSYTEAFF	TGTGCCAGCAGCTTGGGGGACAGCTACACTGAAGCTTTCTTT	-	TRBV5-4	TRBJ1-1	TRBD1
CATSSGTGRNQPQHF	TGTGCCACCTCATCCGGGACAGGGCGCAATCAGCCCCAGCATTTT	-	TRBV27	TRBJ1-5	TRBD1
CATSGSSGGAVDTQYF	TGTGCCACCAGTGGCTCCAGCGGGGGGGCCGTGGATACGCAGTATTTT	once	TRBV24-1	TRBJ2-3	TRBD2
CASSQDGRDTDTQYF	TGCGCCAGCAGCCAAGACGGGAGGGACACAGATACGCAGTATTTT	-	TRBV4-3	TRBJ2-3	TRBD2
CAWHDTLEAFF	TGTGCCTGGCACGACACGCTAGAAGCTTTCTTT	-	TRBV30	TRBJ1-1	-
CAIPQAQSGANVLTF	TGCGCCATCCCCCAGGCCCAGAGTGGGGCCAACGTCCTGACTTTC	-	TRBV10-1	TRBJ2-6	-
CASSQRTGANSPLHF	TGTGCCAGCAGCCAGAGGACAGGGGCGAATTCACCCCTCCACTTT	-	TRBV3-1/TRBV3-2	TRBJ1-6	TRBD1
CASSQVGQQPQHF	TGCGCCAGCAGCCAAGTGGGACAGCAGCCCCAGCATTTT	-	TRBV4-1	TRBJ1-5	TRBD1
CASSFRGLKNNEQFF	TGTGCCAGCAGTTTTAGGGGACTCAAGAACAATGAGCAGTTCTTC	-	TRBV6-2/TRBV6-3	TRBJ2-1	-
CASSMWTDQPQHF	TGTGCCAGCAGTATGTGGACAGATCAGCCCCAGCATTTT	-	TRBV27	TRBJ1-5	-
CASSRGTQNTEAFF	TGTGCCAGCAGCCGCGGGACTCAGAACACTGAAGCTTTCTTT	-	TRBV7-2	TRBJ1-1	-
CASTPGLATGELFF	TGTGCCAGTACTCCGGGACTCGCCACCGGGGAGCTGTTTTTT	-	TRBV3-1/TRBV3-2	TRBJ2-2	-
CASSLETDTEAFF	TGTGCCAGCAGCCTAGAAACGGACACTGAAGCTTTCTTT	-	TRBV6-5	TRBJ1-1	-
CATSDPRGTGGNYGYTF	TGTGCCACCAGTGATCCCCGAGGGACAGGCGGGAACTATGGCTACACCTTC	-	TRBV24-1	TRBJ1-2	TRBD1
CASSVPGQHYQPQHF	TGTGCCAGTAGCGTACCGGGACAGCATTATCAGCCCCAGCATTTT	-	TRBV19	TRBJ1-5	TRBD1
CASSLGGRAGVANQPQHF	TGTGCCAGCAGCTTAGGTGGCAGGGCGGGGGTTGCAAATCAGCCCCAGCATTTT	-	TRBV7-8	TRBJ1-5	-
CASSPTRNTGELFF	TGTGCCAGCAGCCCAACAAGGAACACCGGGGAGCTGTTTTTT	-	TRBV11-2	TRBJ2-2	-
CASSVLPQGGSEQYF	TGTGCCAGCAGCGTGCTCCCTCAGGGAGGGTCCGAGCAGTACTTC	-	TRBV9	TRBJ2-7	TRBD2
CASSLGQANNSPLHF	TGTGCCAGCAGCCTCGGACAGGCCAATAATTCACCCCTCCACTTT	-	TRBV7-8	TRBJ1-6	TRBD1
CASSEGQASNQPQHF	TGTGCCAGCAGTGAAGGGCAGGCTAGCAATCAGCCCCAGCATTTT	few	TRBV6-1	TRBJ1-5	-
CATQGAVADTQYF	TGTGCCACACAGGGGGCGGTGGCAGATACGCAGTATTTT	-	TRBV10-3	TRBJ2-3	TRBD1
CASSLGTGRNEQFF	TGTGCCAGCAGCTTGGGGACAGGGCGGAATGAGCAGTTCTTC	-	TRBV5-5	TRBJ2-1	TRBD1
CASSVETGQIYGYTF	TGCGCCAGCAGCGTGGAAACCGGACAGATCTATGGCTACACCTTC	-	TRBV5-1	TRBJ1-2	-
CASRGGEMNTEAFF	TGTGCCAGCAGGGGGGGGGAGATGAACACTGAAGCTTTCTTT	-	TRBV25-1	TRBJ1-1	-
CASSDGGPALQPQHF	TGTGCCAGCAGTGACGGGGGGCCGGCCCTTCAGCCCCAGCATTTT	-	TRBV2	TRBJ1-5	-
CASGRGHGGNTIYF	TGTGCCAGCGGAAGGGGACATGGAGGAAACACCATATATTTT	once	TRBV2	TRBJ1-3	-
CASSPPRGQKGTGELFF	TGTGCCAGCTCACCACCAAGGGGACAGAAGGGCACCGGGGAGCTGTTTTTT	once	TRBV18	TRBJ2-2	TRBD1
CASSEGTGMAQETQYF	TGTGCCAGCAGTGAGGGGACAGGCATGGCCCAAGAGACCCAGTACTTC	-	TRBV25-1	TRBJ2-5	TRBD1
CASSVGWDILYEQYF	TGTGCCAGCAGCGTTGGGTGGGACATTCTCTACGAGCAGTACTTC	-	TRBV9	TRBJ2-7	-
CATSDPRRGGAETQYF	TGTGCCACCAGTGATCCCAGGAGGGGGGGCGCGGAGACCCAGTACTTC	-	TRBV24-1	TRBJ2-5	-
CATSRDWAWNFVNQPQHF	TGTGCCACCAGCAGAGATTGGGCCTGGAATTTCGTTAATCAGCCCCAGCATTTT	-	TRBV15	TRBJ1-5	-
CASSSLQGSSLNEQFF	TGTGCCAGCAGCTCCCTACAAGGGTCTAGCCTCAATGAGCAGTTCTTC	-	TRBV7-3	TRBJ2-1	-
CASSPPNMNTEAFF	TGTGCCAGCTCACCACCCAACATGAACACTGAAGCTTTCTTT	-	TRBV18	TRBJ1-1	-
CAIKKDRDTEAFF	TGTGCCATCAAGAAGGACAGGGACACTGAAGCTTTCTTT	-	TRBV10-3	TRBJ1-1	TRBD1
CASSLARTGVSLYGYTF	TGTGCCAGCAGCTTAGCGCGGACAGGGGTAAGCCTTTATGGCTACACCTTC	-	TRBV7-9	TRBJ1-2	TRBD1
CASSLNPTMVDTQYF	TGTGCCAGCAGCTTGAACCCCACAATGGTAGATACGCAGTATTTT	-	TRBV5-4	TRBJ2-3	-
CASSGRSGGGQETQYF	TGTGCCAGCAGCGGGAGGTCTGGGGGGGGACAAGAGACCCAGTACTTC	-	TRBV7-9	TRBJ2-5	TRBD2
CASSPRQGDNSPLHF	TGCGCCAGCAGCCCCAGACAGGGGGATAATTCACCCCTCCACTTT	-	TRBV5-1	TRBJ1-6	TRBD1
CASRVQGAETQYF	TGTGCCAGCAGGGTCCAGGGGGCGGAGACCCAGTACTTC	-	TRBV28	TRBJ2-5	TRBD1
CASSRRGNTIYF	TGTGCCAGCAGCCGGAGGGGAAACACCATATATTTT	-	TRBV7-2	TRBJ1-3	-
CASSGLWENSPLHF	TGTGCCAGTAGCGGACTTTGGGAAAATTCACCCCTCCACTTT	-	TRBV19	TRBJ1-6	-
CASSQGSNSYEQYF	TGTGCCAGCAGCCAAGGTTCCAACTCCTACGAGCAGTACTTC	-	TRBV3-1/TRBV3-2	TRBJ2-7	-
CASSSWTGHNEKLFF	TGTGCCAGCAGCTCCTGGACAGGACATAATGAAAAACTGTTTTTT	-	TRBV7-2	TRBJ1-4	TRBD1
CASSPAGGNSNTEAFF	TGTGCCAGCTCACCAGCGGGGGGCAACTCGAACACTGAAGCTTTCTTT	-	TRBV18	TRBJ1-1	-
CAISGRGSNTDTQYF	TGTGCCATCAGTGGCCGTGGCAGTAACACAGATACGCAGTATTTT	-	TRBV10-3	TRBJ2-3	-
CAISEYRENTEAFF	TGTGCCATCAGTGAGTACCGGGAGAACACTGAAGCTTTCTTT	once	TRBV10-3	TRBJ1-1	-
CASSPGTAHQPQHF	TGCGCCAGCAGCCCTGGGACAGCCCATCAGCCCCAGCATTTT	few	TRBV5-1	TRBJ1-5	TRBD1
CASSVGTANQPQHF	TGTGCCAGCTCGGTCGGGACAGCTAATCAGCCCCAGCATTTT	-	TRBV18	TRBJ1-5	TRBD1
CASSISWDRADNQPQHF	TGTGCCAGTAGTATCTCTTGGGACAGGGCGGACAATCAGCCCCAGCATTTT	-	TRBV19	TRBJ1-5	TRBD1
CASSLLFTRVVGTDTQYF	TGTGCCAGCAGTCTACTCTTCACGCGGGTAGTAGGCACAGATACGCAGTATTTT	-	TRBV27	TRBJ2-3	-
CASSPPILTGDPNTEAFF	TGTGCCAGCTCACCACCCATTTTGACAGGGGACCCAAACACTGAAGCTTTCTTT	-	TRBV18	TRBJ1-1	TRBD1
CASSQSPGQGYTEAFF	TGTGCCAGCAGCCAATCACCGGGACAGGGCTACACTGAAGCTTTCTTT	-	TRBV4-2	TRBJ1-1	TRBD1